These 19 T cell receptor beta chains were all obtained from the same sample, sequenced in a study of T cell clones after liver transplantation. Clones were sequenced by immunoSEQ multiplex PCR, and TCRdb holds only the in-frame ones, with some missing. The table records tens of thousands of clones, over 70% of them present only once. The sample in question was CD4+ T cells from blood, obtained before liver transplant. These receptors all come from a human donor who received a liver transplant.

V usage is TRBV29-1 and J usage is TRBJ2-4; 7 bases match TRBD1. V shed 2 bases and J 1 base; nucleotides not matched to a gene: 2. The length of the CDR3 is 14 residues. Germline CDR1 is SQVTM and CDR2 is ANQGSEA. The CDR3 sequence is CSVETGEAKNIQYF. The CDR3 coding sequence is TGCAGCGTTGAAACAGGGGAGGCCAAAAACATTCAGTACTTC.

J is TRBJ2-2 and V is TRBV11-1; no firm D call. V lost 6 bases to trimming and J lost 2 bases, with 10 bases between them. The CDR3 extends over 14 amino acids. Germline loops: CDR1 SGHAT, CDR2 FQDESV (reference sequence). The CDR3 here is CASSPGLNTGELFF. CDR3 coding DNA: TGTGCCAGCAGTCCCGGTCTCAACACCGGGGAGCTGTTTTTT.

The chain uses TRBV4-1 and TRBJ2-3, with D tentatively TRBD2 (7 bases). The germline V gene encodes CDR1 MGHRA and CDR2 YSYEKL. Deletions cut 0 bases from V and 4 bases from J, with 14 bases between. There are 16 residues in the CDR3. CDR3 region: CASSQESRGASDTQYF. In nucleotides, the CDR3 is TGCGCCAGCAGCCAAGAATCTCGGGGGGCCTCAGATACGCAGTATTTT.

The chain recombines TRBV6-5 with TRBJ2-2, with 9 bases identical to TRBD1. Trimming removed 0 bases from V and 7 bases from J; junction bases left unmatched: 6. In germline, CDR1 is MNHEY, CDR2 SVGAGI. This CDR3 contains 16 residues. CDR3 sequence: CASSYSKTGGVGELFF. CDR3 coding DNA: TGTGCCAGCAGTTACTCGAAGACAGGGGGAGTCGGGGAGCTGTTTTTT.

This clone came up many times. J is TRBJ1-1 and V is TRBV28, with 7 nucleotides matching TRBD1. The V segment lost 3 bases and the J segment 0 bases; nucleotides outside the gene matches: 4. Germline CDR1 is MDHEN and CDR2 is SYDVKM. The CDR3 is 15 residues long. The CDR3 bases are TGTGCCAGCAGTTTGACAGGGTTCATGAACACTGAAGCTTTCTTT. Residues: CASSLTGFMNTEAFF.

The rearrangement uses TRBV5-1 and TRBJ2-3, with TRBD2 matching over 12 bases. With 0 bases clipped from V and 4 bases from J, the junction kept 12 bases outside the gene matches. This CDR3 region has 19 residues. The germline CDR1 and CDR2 sequences are SGHRS and YFSETQ. CDR3 sequence (DNA): TGCGCCAGCAGCTTGGGTCCAGGACCCTGGACTAGCGGGGCAGATACGCAGTATTTT. Protein: CASSLGPGPWTSGADTQYF.

V gene TRBV6-1 combines with J gene TRBJ2-1; 9 bases are a match to TRBD1. V lost 8 bases to trimming and J lost 4 bases; unmatched junction nucleotides: 9. This CDR3 contains 15 residues. Germline lookup yields CDR1 MNHNS and CDR2 SASEGT. CDR3 region: CASDRGTQVYNEQFF. The DNA for the CDR3 is TGTGCCAGCGACAGGGGGACACAAGTTTACAATGAGCAGTTCTTC.

This CDR3 reads CASSPGGYEQYF. CDR3 DNA: TGTGCCAGCAGTCCCGGGGGGTACGAGCAGTACTTC. This chain connects TRBV6-6 to TRBJ2-7; 7 positions match TRBD2. The V and J ends lost 5 bases and 4 bases, in that order; junction bases with no gene match: 2. The germline CDR1 and CDR2 sequences are MNHNY and SVGAGI (reference sequence). There are 12 residues in the CDR3.

The V call is TRBV4-2, the J call TRBJ1-3; D is possibly TRBD1 (5 bases). The ends were cut back, 7 bases at V and 4 bases at J, with 14 bases in the middle. The V gene's germline CDR1 is LGHNA and CDR2 YNFKEQ. This CDR3 has 14 amino acids. The CDR3 protein is CASNPTDQGNTIYF. DNA for the CDR3: TGTGCCAGCAACCCGACAGACCAAGGAAACACCATATATTTT.

The chain's CDR3 is CASSSGEMNTEAFF. In nucleotides, the CDR3 is TGTGCCAGCAGCTCGGGGGAGATGAACACTGAAGCTTTCTTT. This chain connects TRBV7-9 to TRBJ1-1, with D tentatively TRBD1 (5 bases). The V and J ends lost 4 bases and 0 bases respectively, with 9 bases between them. Germline lookup yields CDR1 SEHNR and CDR2 FQNEAQ (reference sequence). The CDR3 runs 14 residues.

The V and J genes are TRBV5-8 and TRBJ1-1; 8 positions agree with TRBD1. Trimming cost V 4 bases and J 3 bases; bases outside gene matches: 8. Looked up from germline, CDR1 is SGHTS and CDR2 is YDEGEE. The CDR3 runs 15 residues. CDR3 in amino acids: CASSNGVTGDTEAFF. Written as DNA, the CDR3 is TGTGCCAGCAGCAATGGGGTGACAGGGGACACTGAAGCTTTCTTT.

This sequence joins TRBV7-7 and TRBJ1-5; no definite D call. Germline-derived CDR1 and CDR2 are SSHAT and FNYEAQ (reference sequence). The CDR3 sequence is 14 residues long. Trimming pared 5 bases from V and 2 bases from J, leaving 10 bases between. CDR3 nucleotide sequence: TGTGCCAGCAGCGCCATCGGGGGCAATCAGCCCCAGCATTTT. Its protein product is CASSAIGGNQPQHF.

This chain uses TRBV6-5 with TRBJ2-3; D may be TRBD1 (6 bases). Per germline, CDR1 MNHEY and CDR2 SVGAGI. V lost 6 bases and J lost 4, with 17 bases in between. The CDR3 contains 15 residues. The CDR3 nucleotides are TGTGCCAGCAGCGAGGAAACAGGGCGCGCAGATACGCAGTATTTT. It yields the protein CASSEETGRADTQYF.

CDR3 nucleotide sequence: TGTGCCAGCAGCCAGGAGGCCTTGTTTACCCAGTACTTC. This gives the protein CASSQEALFTQYF. The chain employs TRBV7-2 and TRBJ2-5; D possibly corresponds to TRBD2 (5 bases). This CDR3 comprises 13 residues. Germline assignment: CDR1 SGHTA and CDR2 FQGNSA. V shed 5 bases and J shed 8 bases, with 15 bases lying between them. Full variable domain (missing parts from reference TRBV7-2 and TRBJ2-5): GAGVSQSPSNKVTEKGKDVELRCDPISGHTALYWYRQSLGQGLEFLIYFQGNSAPDKSGLPSDRFSAERTGGSVSTLTIQRTQQEDSAVYLCASSQEALFTQYFGPGTRLLVL.

This clone was counted only a few times. The V call is TRBV10-2, the J call TRBJ1-2; 10 bases map to TRBD1. Trimming cost V 8 bases and J 2 bases; bases outside gene matches: 5. Germline V gives CDR1 WSHSY, CDR2 SAAADI. The CDR3 length is 14 residues. CDR3 sequence reads: CASLGQGGNYGYTF. CDR3 in DNA: TGCGCCAGCCTAGGACAGGGGGGGAACTATGGCTACACCTTC.

The rearrangement uses TRBV7-6 and TRBJ2-3; weak D call: TRBD1 (5 bases). Germline V gives CDR1 SGHVS, CDR2 FNYEAQ. The CDR3 consists of 15 residues. Trimming took 1 base from V and 2 from J, leaving 10 bases between them. The CDR3 here is CASSLDRRATDTQYF. The CDR3 DNA reads TGTGCCAGCAGCTTAGATCGCAGGGCCACAGATACGCAGTATTTT.

V is TRBV6-1 and J is TRBJ1-6; D might be TRBD1 (5 bases). The ends were cut back, 0 bases at V and 0 bases at J, with 15 bases in the middle. Germline V gene data show CDR1 as MNHNS and CDR2 as SASEGT. The CDR3 length is 19 residues. The CDR3 DNA follows: TGTGCCAGCAGTGAAGCCGTGAGACAGAGGAGCTCCTATAATTCACCCCTCCACTTT. This gives the protein CASSEAVRQRSSYNSPLHF.

A single count supports this clone. This chain links TRBV29-1 with TRBJ2-3, with TRBD2 identical over 8 bases. This CDR3 spans 13 amino acids. Germline V gene sequence: CDR1 SQVTM, CDR2 ANQGSEA. V gave up 7 bases and J gave up 1 base; unmatched junction bases: 4. DNA for the CDR3: TGCAGCGAACAGACTAGCGGCACAGATACGCAGTATTTT. As protein: CSEQTSGTDTQYF.

This clone was detected once. The CDR3 protein is CASAPRANYGYTF. The DNA for the CDR3 is TGTGCCAGCGCCCCGAGAGCTAACTATGGCTACACCTTC. V usage is TRBV27 and J usage is TRBJ1-2, with D hard to call. Deletions cut 8 bases from V and 0 bases from J, with 10 bases between. The germline V gene has CDR1 MNHEY and CDR2 SMNVEV (reference sequence). This CDR3 is built from 13 residues.